This entry is about one T cell receptor beta chain. The sample originates from a study of T-cell memory formation after mild COVID-19. One entry per CDR3 protein, called by TCRdb with MiXCR from the 5' RACE reads. The repertoire holds over 95,000 distinct CDR3 sequences, with about 20% as singletons. The germline CDR1 and CDR2 sequences are MNHEY and SVGEGT. The CDR3 extends over 16 amino acids. The V and J ends lost 7 bases and 10 bases, in that order; junction bases with no gene match: 15. The sequence came from a man aged 18-30 years who had mild COVID-19 (a few samples of this study predate the infection). Cell type and time point are not known. The chain links TRBV6-2 or TRBV6-3 to TRBJ2-1; 11 bases match TRBD2. Source material: PBMCs or a T cell subset sorted from them (not recorded which). This CDR3 is CASTTVRLAGGGEQFF. The CDR3 nucleotides are TGTGCCAGCACCACTGTGAGGCTAGCGGGGGGAGGAGAGCAGTTCTTC.